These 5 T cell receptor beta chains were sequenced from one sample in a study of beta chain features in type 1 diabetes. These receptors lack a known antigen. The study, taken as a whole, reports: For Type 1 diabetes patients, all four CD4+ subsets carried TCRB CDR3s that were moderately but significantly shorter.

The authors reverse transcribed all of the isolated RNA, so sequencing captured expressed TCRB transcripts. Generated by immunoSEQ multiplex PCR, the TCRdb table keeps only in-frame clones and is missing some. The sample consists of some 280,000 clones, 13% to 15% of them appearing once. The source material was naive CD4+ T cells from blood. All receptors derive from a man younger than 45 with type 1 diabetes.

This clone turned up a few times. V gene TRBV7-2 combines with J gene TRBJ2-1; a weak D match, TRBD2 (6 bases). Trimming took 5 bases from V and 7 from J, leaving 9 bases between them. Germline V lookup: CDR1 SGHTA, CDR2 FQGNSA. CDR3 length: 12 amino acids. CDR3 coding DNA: TGTGCCAGCAGCCCGGGAGTTAATGAGCAGTTCTTC. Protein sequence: CASSPGVNEQFF.

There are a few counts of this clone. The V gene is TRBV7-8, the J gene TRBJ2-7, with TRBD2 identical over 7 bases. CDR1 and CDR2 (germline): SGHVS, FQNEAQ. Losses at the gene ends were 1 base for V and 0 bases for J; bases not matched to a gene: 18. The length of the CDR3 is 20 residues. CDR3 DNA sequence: TGTGCCAGCAGCTTAGAGTCAGGGTCTGGACCTAGCGGAGGCTCCTACGAGCAGTACTTC. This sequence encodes CASSLESGSGPSGGSYEQYF.

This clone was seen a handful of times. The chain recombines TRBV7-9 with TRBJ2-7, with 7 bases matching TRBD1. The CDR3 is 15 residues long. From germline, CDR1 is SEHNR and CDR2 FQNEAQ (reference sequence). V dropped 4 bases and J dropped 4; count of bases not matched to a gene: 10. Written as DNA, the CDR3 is TGTGCCAGCAGCTCAGGACAGGTTCGGACGTACGAGCAGTACTTC. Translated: CASSSGQVRTYEQYF.

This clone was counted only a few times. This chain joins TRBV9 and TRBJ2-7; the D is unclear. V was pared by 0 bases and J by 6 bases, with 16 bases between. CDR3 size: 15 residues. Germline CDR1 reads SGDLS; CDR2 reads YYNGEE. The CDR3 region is CASSVVGARNGEQYF. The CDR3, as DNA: TGTGCCAGCAGCGTAGTGGGCGCCAGGAACGGCGAGCAGTACTTC.

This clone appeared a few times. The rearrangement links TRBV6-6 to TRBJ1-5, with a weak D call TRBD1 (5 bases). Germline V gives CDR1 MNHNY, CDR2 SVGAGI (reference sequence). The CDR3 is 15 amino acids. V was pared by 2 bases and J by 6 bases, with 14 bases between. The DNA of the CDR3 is TGTGCCAGCAGTTACCGGGAGGGGATCGGTCAGCCCCAGCATTTT. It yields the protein CASSYREGIGQPQHF.